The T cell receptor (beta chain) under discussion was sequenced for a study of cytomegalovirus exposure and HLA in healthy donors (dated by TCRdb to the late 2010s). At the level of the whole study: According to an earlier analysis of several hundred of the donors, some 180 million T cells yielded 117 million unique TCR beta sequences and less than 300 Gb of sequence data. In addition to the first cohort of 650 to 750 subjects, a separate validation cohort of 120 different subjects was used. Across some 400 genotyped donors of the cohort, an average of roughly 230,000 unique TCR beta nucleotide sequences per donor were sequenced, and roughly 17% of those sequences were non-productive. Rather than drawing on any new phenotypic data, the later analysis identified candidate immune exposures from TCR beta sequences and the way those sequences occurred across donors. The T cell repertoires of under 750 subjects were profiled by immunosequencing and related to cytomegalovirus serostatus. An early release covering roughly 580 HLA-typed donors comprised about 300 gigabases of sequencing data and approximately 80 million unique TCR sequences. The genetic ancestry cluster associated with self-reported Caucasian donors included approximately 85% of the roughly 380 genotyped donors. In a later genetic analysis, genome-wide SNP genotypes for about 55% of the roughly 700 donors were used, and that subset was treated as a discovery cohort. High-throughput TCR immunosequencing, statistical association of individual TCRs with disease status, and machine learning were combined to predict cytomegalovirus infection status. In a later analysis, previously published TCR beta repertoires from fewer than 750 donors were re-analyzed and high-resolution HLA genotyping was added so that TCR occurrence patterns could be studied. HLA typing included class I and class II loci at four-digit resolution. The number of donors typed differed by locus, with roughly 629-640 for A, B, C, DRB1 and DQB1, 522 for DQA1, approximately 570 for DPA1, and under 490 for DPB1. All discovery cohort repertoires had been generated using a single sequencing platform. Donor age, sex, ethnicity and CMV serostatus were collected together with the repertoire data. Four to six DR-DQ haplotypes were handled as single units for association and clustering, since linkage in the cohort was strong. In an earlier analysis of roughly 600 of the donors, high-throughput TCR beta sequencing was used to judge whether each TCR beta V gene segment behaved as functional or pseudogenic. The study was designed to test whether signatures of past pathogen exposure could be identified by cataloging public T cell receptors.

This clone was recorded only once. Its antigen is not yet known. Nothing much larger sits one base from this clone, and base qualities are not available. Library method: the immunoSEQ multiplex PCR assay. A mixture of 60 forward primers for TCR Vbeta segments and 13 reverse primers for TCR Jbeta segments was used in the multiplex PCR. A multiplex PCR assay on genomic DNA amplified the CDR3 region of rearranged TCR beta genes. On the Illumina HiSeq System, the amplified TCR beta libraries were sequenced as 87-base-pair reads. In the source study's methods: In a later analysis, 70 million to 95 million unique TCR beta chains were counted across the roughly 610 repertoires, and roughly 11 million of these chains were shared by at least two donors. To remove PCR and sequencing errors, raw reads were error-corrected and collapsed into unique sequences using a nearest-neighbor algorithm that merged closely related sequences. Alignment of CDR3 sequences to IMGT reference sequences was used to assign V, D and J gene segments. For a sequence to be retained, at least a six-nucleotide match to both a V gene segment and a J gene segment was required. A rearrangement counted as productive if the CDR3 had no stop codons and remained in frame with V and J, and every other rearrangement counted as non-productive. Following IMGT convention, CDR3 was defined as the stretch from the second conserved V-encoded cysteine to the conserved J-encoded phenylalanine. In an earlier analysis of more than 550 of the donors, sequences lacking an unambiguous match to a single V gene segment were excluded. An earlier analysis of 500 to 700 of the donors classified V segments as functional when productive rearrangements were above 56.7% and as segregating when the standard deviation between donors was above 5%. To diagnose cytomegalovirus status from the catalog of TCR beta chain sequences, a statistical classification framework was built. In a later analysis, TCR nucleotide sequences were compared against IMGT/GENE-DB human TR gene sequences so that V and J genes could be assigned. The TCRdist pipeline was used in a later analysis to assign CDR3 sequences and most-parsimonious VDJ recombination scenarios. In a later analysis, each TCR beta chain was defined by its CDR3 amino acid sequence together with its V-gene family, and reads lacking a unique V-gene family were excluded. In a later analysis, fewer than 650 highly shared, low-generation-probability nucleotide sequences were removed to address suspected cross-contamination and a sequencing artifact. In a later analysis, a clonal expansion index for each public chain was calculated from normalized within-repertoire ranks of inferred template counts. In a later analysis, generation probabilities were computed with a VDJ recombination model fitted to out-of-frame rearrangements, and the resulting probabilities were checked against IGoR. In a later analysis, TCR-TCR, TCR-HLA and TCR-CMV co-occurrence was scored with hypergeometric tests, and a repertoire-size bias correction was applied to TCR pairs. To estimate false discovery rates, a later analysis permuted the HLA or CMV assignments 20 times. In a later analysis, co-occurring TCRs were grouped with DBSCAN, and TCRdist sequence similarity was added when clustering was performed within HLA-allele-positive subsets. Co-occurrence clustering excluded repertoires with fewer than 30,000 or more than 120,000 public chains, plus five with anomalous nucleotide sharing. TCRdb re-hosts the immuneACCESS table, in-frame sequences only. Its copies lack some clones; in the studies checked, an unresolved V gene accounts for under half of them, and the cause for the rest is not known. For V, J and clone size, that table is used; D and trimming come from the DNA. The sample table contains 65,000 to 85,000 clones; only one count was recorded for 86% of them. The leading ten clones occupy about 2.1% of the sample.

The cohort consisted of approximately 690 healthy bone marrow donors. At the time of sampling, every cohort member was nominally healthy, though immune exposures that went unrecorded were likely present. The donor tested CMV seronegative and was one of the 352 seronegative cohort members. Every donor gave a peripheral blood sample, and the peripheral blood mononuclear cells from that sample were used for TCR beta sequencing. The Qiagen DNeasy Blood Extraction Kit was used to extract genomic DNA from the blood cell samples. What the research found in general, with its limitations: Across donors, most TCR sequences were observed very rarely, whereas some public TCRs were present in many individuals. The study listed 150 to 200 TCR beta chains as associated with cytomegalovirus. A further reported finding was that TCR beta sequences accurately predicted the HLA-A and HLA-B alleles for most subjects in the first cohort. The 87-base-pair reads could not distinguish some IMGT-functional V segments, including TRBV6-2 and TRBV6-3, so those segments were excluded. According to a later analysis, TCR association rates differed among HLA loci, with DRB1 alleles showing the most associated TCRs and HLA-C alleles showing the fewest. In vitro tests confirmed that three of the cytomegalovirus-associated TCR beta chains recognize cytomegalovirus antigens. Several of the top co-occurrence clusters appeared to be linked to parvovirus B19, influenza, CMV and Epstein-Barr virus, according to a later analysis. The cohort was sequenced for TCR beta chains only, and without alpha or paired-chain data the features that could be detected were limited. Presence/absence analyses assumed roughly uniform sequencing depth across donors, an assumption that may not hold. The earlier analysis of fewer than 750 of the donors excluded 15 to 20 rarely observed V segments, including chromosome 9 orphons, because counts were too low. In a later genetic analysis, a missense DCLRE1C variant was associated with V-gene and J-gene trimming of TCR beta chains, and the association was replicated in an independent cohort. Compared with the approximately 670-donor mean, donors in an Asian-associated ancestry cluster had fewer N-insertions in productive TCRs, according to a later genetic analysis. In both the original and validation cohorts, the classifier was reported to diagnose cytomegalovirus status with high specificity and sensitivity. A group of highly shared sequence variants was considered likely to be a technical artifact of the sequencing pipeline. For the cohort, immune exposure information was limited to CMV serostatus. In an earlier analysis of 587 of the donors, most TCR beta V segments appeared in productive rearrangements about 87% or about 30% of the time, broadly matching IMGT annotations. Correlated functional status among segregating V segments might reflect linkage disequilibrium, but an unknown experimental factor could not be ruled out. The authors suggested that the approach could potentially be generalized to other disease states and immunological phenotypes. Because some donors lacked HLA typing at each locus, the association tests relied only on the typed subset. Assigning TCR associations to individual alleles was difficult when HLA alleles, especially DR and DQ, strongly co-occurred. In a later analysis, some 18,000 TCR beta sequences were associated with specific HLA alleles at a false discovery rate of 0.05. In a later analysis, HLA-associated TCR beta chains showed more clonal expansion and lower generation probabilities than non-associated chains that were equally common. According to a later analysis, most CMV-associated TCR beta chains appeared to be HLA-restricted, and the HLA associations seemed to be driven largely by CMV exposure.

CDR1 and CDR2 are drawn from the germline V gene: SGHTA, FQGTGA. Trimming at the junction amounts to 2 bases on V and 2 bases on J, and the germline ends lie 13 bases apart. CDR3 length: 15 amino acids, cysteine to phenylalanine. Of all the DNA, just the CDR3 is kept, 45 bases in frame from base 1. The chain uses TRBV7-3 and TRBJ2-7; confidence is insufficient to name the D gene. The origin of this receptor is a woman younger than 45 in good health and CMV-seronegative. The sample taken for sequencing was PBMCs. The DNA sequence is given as TGTGCCAGCAGCTTAGAGATGGGCTCCGCCTACGAGCAGTACTTC. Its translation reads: CASSLEMGSAYEQYF.